This TCR beta chain was documented in a study of blood T cell repertoires in COVID-19. Study overall: Samples of COVID-19 (acute and convalescent) were obtained from the United States, Italy and Spain. From T cells, B-cell-depleted T cells, or PBMCs came the material, which was cDNA or gDNA.

The CDR3 is 14 amino acids. Trimming removed 1 base from V and 5 bases from J, with 10 bases in between. Germline CDR1 SGHNT, CDR2 YENEEA. This clone has a single count. As originally analysed: From reference gene primer amplification, estimates of nucleated cell counts were derived. The protocol was immunoSEQ multiplex PCR, while the TCRdb copy is restricted to in-frame clones and leaves out a portion. V and J calls and clone size are as listed in that table; D and trimming were resolved from the DNA. The sample has around 130,000 clones; 75% to 90% are singletons. V and J are TRBV11-3 and TRBJ2-3; D might be TRBD2 (5 bases). This TCR derives from a woman of 80 years or more with acute or convalescent COVID-19. Sequenced sample: peripheral blood. The CDR3 coding sequence is TGTGCCAGCAGCTTAGGGTCTAGCCTAGATACGCAGTATTTT. Translating it yields CASSLGSSLDTQYF.